This T cell receptor (beta chain) was captured by sequencing in a study of neurological immune-mediated disorders. This clonotype was counted many times. What it recognizes is unknown. V lost 3 bases to trimming and J lost 1 base; unmatched junction nucleotides: 3. The germline V gene encodes CDR1 SGHDN and CDR2 FVKESK. The CDR3 has 15 amino acids. Synthesis of cDNA was accomplished via 5'RACE employing 10-nucleotide random UMIs. A single run covered 15-18 subjects with over 170 million TCR-beta sequences. TCRdb itself ran the 5' RACE reads through MiXCR, one entry per CDR3 protein. The table records some 20,000 distinct CDR3 sequences, 12% to 15% of them present only once. Study findings and constraints: There were no CDR3 amino acid sequences shared by expanded clones across subjects, a result suggesting private repertoires in all groups.

The source material was CD4+ T cells from blood. The receptor's source is a woman aged 55-75 years with HTLV-1-associated myelopathy (HAM/TSP). The V gene is TRBV14, the J gene TRBJ2-1, with 7 nucleotides matching TRBD1. For the CDR3, the DNA is TGTGCCAGCAGCCATCGACAGGGATCCTACAATGAGCAGTTCTTC. It specifies CASSHRQGSYNEQFF.